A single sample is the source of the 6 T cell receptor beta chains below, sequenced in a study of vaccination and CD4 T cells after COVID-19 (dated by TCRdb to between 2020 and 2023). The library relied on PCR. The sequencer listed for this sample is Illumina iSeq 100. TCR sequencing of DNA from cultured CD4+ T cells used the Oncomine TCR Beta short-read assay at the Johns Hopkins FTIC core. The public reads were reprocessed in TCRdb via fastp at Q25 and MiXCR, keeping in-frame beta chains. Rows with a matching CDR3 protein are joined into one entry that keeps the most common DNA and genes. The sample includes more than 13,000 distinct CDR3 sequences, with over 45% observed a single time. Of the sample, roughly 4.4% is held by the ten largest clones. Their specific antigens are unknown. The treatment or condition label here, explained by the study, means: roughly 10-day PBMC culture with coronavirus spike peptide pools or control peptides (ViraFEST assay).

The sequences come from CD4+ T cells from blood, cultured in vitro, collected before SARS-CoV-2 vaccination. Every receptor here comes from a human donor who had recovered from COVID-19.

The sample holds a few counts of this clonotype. CDR3 coding DNA: TGTGCCAGTAGCGGACTAGCGGGAGAGACCCAGTACTTC. It is translated as CASSGLAGETQYF. The chain links TRBV19 to TRBJ2-5, with 11 bases aligning to TRBD2. The CDR3 spans 13 residues. Germline values: CDR1 LNHDA, CDR2 SQIVND (reference sequence). V lost 6 bases and J lost 4; bases outside the gene matches: 1.

The CDR3 nucleotides read TGCAGTGCCTTGGGGGGTACCGGGGAGCTGTTTTTT. Amino acid sequence: CSALGGTGELFF. V and J are TRBV20-1 and TRBJ2-2; TRBD2 is a possible D gene (6 bases). The CDR3 is made up of 12 amino acids. V dropped 6 bases and J dropped 5 bases, with 10 bases sitting between them. Germline CDR1 reads DFQATT; CDR2 reads SNEGSKA (reference sequence).

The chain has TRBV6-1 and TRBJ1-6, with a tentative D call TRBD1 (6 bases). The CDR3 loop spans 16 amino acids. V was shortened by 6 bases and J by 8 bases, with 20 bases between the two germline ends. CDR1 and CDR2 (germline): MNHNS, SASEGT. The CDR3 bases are TGTGCCAGCAGACCAACGACAGGTTTTAAAGATTCACCCCTCCACTTT. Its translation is CASRPTTGFKDSPLHF.

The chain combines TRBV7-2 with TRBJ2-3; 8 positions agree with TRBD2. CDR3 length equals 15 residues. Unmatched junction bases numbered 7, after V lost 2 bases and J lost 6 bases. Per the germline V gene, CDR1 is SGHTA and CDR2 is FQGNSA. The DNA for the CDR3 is TGTGCCAGCAGCTTACAAAGCGGGAGAGCTGATACGCAGTATTTT. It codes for CASSLQSGRADTQYF.

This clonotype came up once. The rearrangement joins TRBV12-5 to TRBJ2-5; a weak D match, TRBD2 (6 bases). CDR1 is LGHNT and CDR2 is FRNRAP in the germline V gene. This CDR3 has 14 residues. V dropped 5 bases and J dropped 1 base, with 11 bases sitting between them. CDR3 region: CASGPAGTQETQYF. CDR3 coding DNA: TGTGCTAGTGGTCCAGCGGGCACCCAAGAGACCCAGTACTTC.

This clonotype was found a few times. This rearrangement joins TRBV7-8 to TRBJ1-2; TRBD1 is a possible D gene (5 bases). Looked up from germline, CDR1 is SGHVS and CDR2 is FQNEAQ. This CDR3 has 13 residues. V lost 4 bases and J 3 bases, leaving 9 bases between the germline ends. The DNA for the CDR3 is TGTGCCAGCAGCTCGGGACTGTACTATGGCTACACCTTC. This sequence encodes CASSSGLYYGYTF.